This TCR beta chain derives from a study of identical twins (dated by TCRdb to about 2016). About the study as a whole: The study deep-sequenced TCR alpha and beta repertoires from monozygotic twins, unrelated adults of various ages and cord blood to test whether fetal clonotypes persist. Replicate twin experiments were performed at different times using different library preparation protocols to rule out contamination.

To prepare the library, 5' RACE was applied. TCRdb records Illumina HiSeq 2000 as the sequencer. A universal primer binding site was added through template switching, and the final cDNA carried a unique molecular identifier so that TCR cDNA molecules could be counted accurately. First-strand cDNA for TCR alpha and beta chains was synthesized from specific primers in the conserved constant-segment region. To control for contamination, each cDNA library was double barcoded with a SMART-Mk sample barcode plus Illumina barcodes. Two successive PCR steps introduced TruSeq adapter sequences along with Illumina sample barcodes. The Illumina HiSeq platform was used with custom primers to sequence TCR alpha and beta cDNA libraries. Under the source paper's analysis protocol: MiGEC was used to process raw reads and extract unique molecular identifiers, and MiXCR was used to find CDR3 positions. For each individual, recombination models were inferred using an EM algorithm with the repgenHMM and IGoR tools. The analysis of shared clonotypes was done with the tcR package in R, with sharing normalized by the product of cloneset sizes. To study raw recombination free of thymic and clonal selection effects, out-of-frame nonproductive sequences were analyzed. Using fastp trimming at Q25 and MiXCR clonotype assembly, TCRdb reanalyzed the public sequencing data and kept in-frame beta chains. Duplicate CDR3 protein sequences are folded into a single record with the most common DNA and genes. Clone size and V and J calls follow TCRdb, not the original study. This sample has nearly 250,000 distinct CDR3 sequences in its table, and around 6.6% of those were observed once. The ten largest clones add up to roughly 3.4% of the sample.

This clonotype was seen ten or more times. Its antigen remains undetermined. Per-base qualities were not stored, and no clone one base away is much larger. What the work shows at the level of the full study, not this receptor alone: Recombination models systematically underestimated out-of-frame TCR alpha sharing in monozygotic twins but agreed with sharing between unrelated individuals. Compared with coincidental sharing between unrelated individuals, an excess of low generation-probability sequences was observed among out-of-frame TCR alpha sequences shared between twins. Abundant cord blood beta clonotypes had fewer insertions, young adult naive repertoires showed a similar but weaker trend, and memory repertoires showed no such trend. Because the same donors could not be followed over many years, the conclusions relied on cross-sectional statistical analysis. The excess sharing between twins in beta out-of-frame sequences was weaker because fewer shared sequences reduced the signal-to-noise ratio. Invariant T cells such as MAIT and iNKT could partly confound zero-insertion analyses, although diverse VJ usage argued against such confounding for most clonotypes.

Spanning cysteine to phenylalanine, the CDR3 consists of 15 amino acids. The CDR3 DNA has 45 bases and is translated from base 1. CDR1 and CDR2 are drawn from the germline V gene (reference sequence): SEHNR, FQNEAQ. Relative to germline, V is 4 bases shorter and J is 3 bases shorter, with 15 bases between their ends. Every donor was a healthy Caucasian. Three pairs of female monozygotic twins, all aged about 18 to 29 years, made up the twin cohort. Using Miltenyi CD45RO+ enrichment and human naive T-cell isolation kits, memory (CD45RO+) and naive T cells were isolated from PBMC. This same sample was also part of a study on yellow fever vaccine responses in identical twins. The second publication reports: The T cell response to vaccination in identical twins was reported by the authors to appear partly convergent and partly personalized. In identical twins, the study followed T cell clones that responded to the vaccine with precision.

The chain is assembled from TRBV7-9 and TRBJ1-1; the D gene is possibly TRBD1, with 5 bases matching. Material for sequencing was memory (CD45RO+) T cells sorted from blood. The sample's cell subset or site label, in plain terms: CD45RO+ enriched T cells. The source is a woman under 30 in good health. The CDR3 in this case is CASSWPGRGDTEAFF. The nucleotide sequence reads TGTGCCAGCAGCTGGCCGGGACGGGGGGACACTGAAGCTTTCTTT.